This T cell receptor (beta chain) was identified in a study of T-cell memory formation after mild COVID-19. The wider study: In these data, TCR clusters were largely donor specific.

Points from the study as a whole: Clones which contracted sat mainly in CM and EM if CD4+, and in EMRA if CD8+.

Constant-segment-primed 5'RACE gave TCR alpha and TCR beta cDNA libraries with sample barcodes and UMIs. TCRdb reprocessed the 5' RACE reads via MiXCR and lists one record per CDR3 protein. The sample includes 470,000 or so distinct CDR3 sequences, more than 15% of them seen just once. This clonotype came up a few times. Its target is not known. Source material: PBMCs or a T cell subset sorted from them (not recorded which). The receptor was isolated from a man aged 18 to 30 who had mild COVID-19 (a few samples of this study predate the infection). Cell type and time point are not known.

The CDR3 sequence: CASSQKGWGPRPGELFF. In nucleotides, the CDR3 is TGCGCCAGCAGCCAAAAGGGCTGGGGACCTCGACCCGGGGAGCTGTTTTTT. This chain links TRBV4-1 with TRBJ2-2; D may correspond to TRBD1 or TRBD2 (5 bases each). Trimming stripped 2 bases from V and 6 bases from J, with 19 bases between. CDR1 MGHRA and CDR2 YSYEKL come from the germline V gene. The CDR3 is 17 residues long.